The TCR beta chain described here comes from a study of OX40 agonist ivuxolimab in advanced cancers. Looking at the study overall: Enrollees could have had prior anti-PD-1, anti-PD-L1 or anti-CTLA-4 therapy, which approximately 38% had received.

Notes on this clone: The antigen is undetermined.

The study, taken as a whole, reports: CD8+ T cells were the subset that, on average, had more expanded clones than CD4+. Among the lowest levels of clonal expansion were found in partial responders at 0.1-3.0 mg/kg. It was also the case that some nonresponders had low normalized T-cell clonal expansion.

In germline, CDR1 is SGHKS, CDR2 YYEKEE (reference sequence). The ends lost 2 bases at V and 5 bases at J; junction bases unmatched: 7. The CDR3 is 15 residues long. Sequencing was performed with immunoSEQ multiplex PCR; in TCRdb, only in-frame clones are kept and a portion is missing. Among tens of thousands of clones listed, 82% were seen once. The chain uses TRBV5-5 and TRBJ1-5, with 7 bases lining up with TRBD1. The receptor was derived from an adult with an advanced solid tumor such as melanoma, head and neck, liver or kidney cancer. This material consisted of CD4+ or CD8+ T cells sorted from blood, taken in a trial of the OX40 agonist ivuxolimab. CDR3 in amino acids: CASSFLDRAYQPQHF. For the CDR3, the DNA is TGTGCCAGCAGCTTCTTAGACAGGGCCTATCAGCCCCAGCATTTT.